One and the same sample provided the 18 T cell receptor beta chains below, sequenced in a study of blood T cells in healthy people across ages. Sample-barcoded 5' priming and a J-beta primer mix drove a second PCR of 7 to 11 cycles. From the 5' RACE reads, TCRdb called clonotypes with MiXCR, one entry per CDR3 protein. Seen here are over a million distinct CDR3 sequences, approximately 43% observed once, and the top ten hold about 4%. Source material: blood. These TCRs come from a woman aged 18-29 years in good health.

As for this clonotype: One junction end does not reproduce the germline sequence, and a read error may be involved. This chain connects TRBV7-2 to TRBJ2-7; no reliable D call. CDR3 length: 14 amino acids. From germline, CDR1 is SGHTA and CDR2 FQGNSA. The CDR3 region has the DNA TGTGCCGGCAGCTTAGGAGCCAGAGCCTACGAGCAGTACTTC. Its translation: CAGSLGARAYEQYF.

This chain links TRBV6-2 or TRBV6-3 with TRBJ2-1, with TRBD1 matching 9 bases. CDR1 is MNHEY and CDR2 is SVGEGT in the germline V gene. The CDR3 sequence is 17 residues long. The ends lost 5 bases at V and 9 bases at J; junction bases unmatched: 17. CDR3 bases: TGTGCCAGCAGTAAACCGGGACAGGGTCTTTTCGGGAGTGAGCAGTTCTTC. The encoded protein is CASSKPGQGLFGSEQFF.

This clonotype was recorded only once. V is TRBV20-1 and J is TRBJ2-3, with 11 nucleotides matching TRBD2. CDR1 is DFQATT and CDR2 is SNEGSKA in the germline V gene (reference sequence). J lost 2 bases, V lost 5 bases, and 3 bases had no gene match. The CDR3 has 14 residues. The CDR3 nucleotides are TGCAGTGCTCTAGCGGGAGGATACACAGATACGCAGTATTTT. Its translation: CSALAGGYTDTQYF.

This clonotype appeared a few times. CDR3 sequence: CATLSGADTQYF. The CDR3 nucleotides are TGTGCCACCCTCAGCGGGGCAGATACGCAGTATTTT. V is TRBV6-5 and J is TRBJ2-3; 7 bases agree with TRBD2. This CDR3 contains 12 residues. V gave up 10 bases and J gave up 4 bases; unmatched junction bases: 5. Germline CDR1 is MNHEY and CDR2 is SVGAGI.

The table lists this clonotype with a few counts. The V call is TRBV4-1, the J call TRBJ2-7; D might be TRBD1 or TRBD2, each matching 5 bases. Germline V CDR1 and CDR2: MGHRA, YSYEKL. V was clipped by 5 bases and J by 7 bases, with 21 bases between them. The CDR3 consists of 15 residues. CDR3: CASSSAGTPVVEQYF. CDR3 in DNA: TGCGCCAGCAGCTCAGCCGGGACCCCAGTGGTAGAGCAGTACTTC.

The table lists this clonotype with a count of one. This sequence joins TRBV6-1 and TRBJ2-5; D is unresolved. Trimming took off 4 bases at V and 2 bases at J, with 11 bases between the two ends. The CDR3 loop spans 14 amino acids. Germline values: CDR1 MNHNS, CDR2 SASEGT. CDR3 bases: TGTGCCAGCAGTGGGGGATTCGGGCAAGAGACCCAGTACTTC. Translated: CASSGGFGQETQYF.

The rearrangement links TRBV20-1 to TRBJ2-5; D unresolved. The CDR3 spans 15 residues. The V gene's germline CDR1 is DFQATT and CDR2 SNEGSKA (reference sequence). V was clipped by 0 bases and J by 1 base, with 12 bases between them. CDR3 coding DNA: TGCAGTGCTAGAGACCCCACTCGGGCCCAAGAGACCCAGTACTTC. Its protein is CSARDPTRAQETQYF.

The chain joins TRBV4-1 to TRBJ2-1; D call uncertain. This CDR3 spans 15 amino acids. The V end lost 1 base, the J end lost 3 bases, and 10 bases lay between the germline ends. The germline V gene encodes CDR1 MGHRA and CDR2 YSYEKL. The CDR3 DNA follows: TGCGCCAGCAGCCAAGGCGGTGTGTGCTACAATGAGCAGTTCTTC. Translated: CASSQGGVCYNEQFF.

This clonotype was detected ten times or more. The chain is built from TRBV7-2 and TRBJ2-1; 9 bases line up with TRBD2. The CDR3 covers 15 residues. The germline CDR1 and CDR2 sequences are SGHTA and FQGNSA. V gave up 5 bases and J gave up 1 base; unmatched junction bases: 3. CDR3 residues: CASSPLAGSYNEQFF. The CDR3 DNA reads as TGTGCCAGCAGCCCCCTAGCGGGGTCCTACAATGAGCAGTTCTTC. Full variable domain (rest looked up from reference TRBV7-2 and TRBJ2-1): GAGVSQSPSNKVTEKGKDVELRCDPISGHTALYWYRQSLGQGLEFLIYFQGNSAPDKSGLPSDRFSAERTGGSVSTLTIQRTQQEDSAVYLCASSPLAGSYNEQFFGPGTRLTVL.

The chain links TRBV28 to TRBJ1-4; D is unclear. Germline V gene sequence: CDR1 MDHEN, CDR2 SYDVKM. The length of the CDR3 is 13 residues. Trimming removed 1 base at V and 9 bases at J, with 9 bases between. The CDR3 DNA follows: TGTGCCAGCAGTTTATCTAGCAGGAAAAAACTGTTTTTT. It encodes CASSLSSRKKLFF.

V is TRBV7-9 and J is TRBJ1-5; tentatively, D is TRBD1 (6 bases). Trimming removed 5 bases from V and 6 bases from J, with 14 bases in between. The CDR3 contains 14 residues. The germline V gene has CDR1 SEHNR and CDR2 FQNEAQ (reference sequence). The CDR3 region is CASSKGHLSQPQHF. CDR3 DNA: TGTGCCAGCAGCAAGGGACACCTCAGTCAGCCCCAGCATTTT.

This clonotype was counted many times. One junction end disagrees with the germline gene, perhaps due to a read error. The chain uses TRBV3-1 and TRBJ1-1; D unclear. Germline values: CDR1 LGHDT, CDR2 YNNKEL (reference sequence). CDR3 size: 12 residues. The CDR3 here is CASSQGSTEAFF. The CDR3 DNA follows: TGCGCCAGCAGCCAAGGGAGCACTGAAGCTTTCTTT.

Notes on this clonotype: The junction does not match germline at one end; this may be a read error. J is TRBJ1-1 and V is TRBV2, with D hard to call. Germline CDR1 and CDR2: SNHLY and FYNNEI. CDR3 size: 13 residues. This CDR3 is CVSRPFTETEAFF. The CDR3 DNA sequence: TGTGTCAGCAGGCCCTTCACAGAAACTGAAGCTTTCTTT.

This clonotype was seen more than once but under ten times. The V gene is TRBV27, the J gene TRBJ1-2, with TRBD1 matching 8 bases. With 5 bases clipped from V and 10 bases from J, the junction kept 9 bases outside the gene matches. The CDR3 extends over 13 amino acids. Germline V gives CDR1 MNHEY, CDR2 SMNVEV (reference sequence). CDR3 residues: CASSVDRAYLYTF. For the CDR3, the DNA is TGTGCCAGCAGTGTGGACAGGGCCTATCTCTACACCTTC.

The CDR3 is CASSHLIGTGTYEQYF. CDR3 DNA: TGTGCCAGCAGCCACCTAATCGGGACGGGCACCTACGAGCAGTACTTC. J is TRBJ2-7 and V is TRBV14; D is perhaps TRBD1 or TRBD2 (5 bases each). Germline loops: CDR1 SGHDN, CDR2 FVKESK. V dropped 3 bases and J dropped 2 bases, with 17 bases sitting between them. The CDR3 sequence is 16 residues long.

This chain joins TRBV12-3 or TRBV12-4 and TRBJ2-3, with a tentative D call TRBD2 (5 bases). This CDR3 is 14 amino acids long. V was cut by 7 bases and J by 1 base, with 12 bases left in between. This CDR3 reads CASTILGGTDTQYF. The CDR3 nucleotides read TGTGCCAGCACCATCCTCGGGGGCACAGATACGCAGTATTTT.

This clonotype was detected only once. The gene calls are TRBV14 and TRBJ2-5; D not certain. The J call may be wrong; the DNA end is better matched by TRBJ2-7. The CDR3 sequence is 15 residues long. Germline V lookup: CDR1 SGHDN, CDR2 FVKESK. The CDR3 coding sequence is TGTGCCAGCAGCCAAGCAACGCTACCGTCCCACGAGCAGTACTTC. Its protein is CASSQATLPSHEQYF.

The V call is TRBV24-1, the J call TRBJ2-5, with 9 bases lining up with TRBD1. Germline V gene sequence: CDR1 KGHDR, CDR2 SFDVKD. V lost 7 bases, J lost 11 bases, and 16 bases stayed unmatched. The CDR3 contains 15 residues. CDR3 sequence reads: CATSFTGTGKHEQYF. The DNA of the CDR3 is TGTGCCACCAGCTTCACCGGGACAGGGAAGCATGAGCAGTACTTC.